This entry lists 13 T cell receptor beta chains sequenced from one sample in a study of tumor-infiltrating lymphocytes in oesophageal squamous cell carcinoma. TCRdb independently ran MiXCR on the PCR reads; one entry per CDR3 protein. Of several thousand distinct CDR3 sequences listed, just under 20% are singletons. The sample taken for sequencing was normal esophageal tissue next to the tumor. All receptors come from a male donor with esophageal squamous cell carcinoma.

On this clonotype: This CDR3 fails to terminate in the conserved phenylalanine or tryptophan, so it likely reflects a read error. The limits of the CDR3 on the DNA are not certain, so only TCRdb's listed CDR3 is given. The chain links TRBV7-2 to TRBJ2-3; the DNA was not compared with TRBD1, the D call given in the table. The CDR3 is made up of 19 amino acids, end residues included. Germline V gene lookup returns CDR1 SGHTA and CDR2 FQGNSA. CDR3 amino acids: CASSLFQGPSYGYTFGSGP.

The chain uses TRBV10-2 and TRBJ2-3, with a weak D call TRBD1 (5 bases). The last part of the DNA fits TRBJ2-1 better; the J call may be wrong. The germline gives CDR1 WSHSY, CDR2 SAAADI. The CDR3 extends over 12 amino acids. The CDR3 DNA reads TGCGCCAGCAACAGGCGACGCAATGAGCAGTTCTTC. This sequence encodes CASNRRRNEQFF.

Turning to this clonotype: The DNA is left out, because the CDR3 cannot be placed on it with certainty; the CDR3 is given as TCRdb lists it. The chain has TRBV7-3 and TRBJ2-6; the table's D gene call, TRBD1, was not cross checked with the DNA. Germline assignment: CDR1 SGHTA and CDR2 FQGTGA. The CDR3 length is 17 residues, termini included. CDR3 region: CASSLRGVGQGTGELYF.

Sample share makes this clonotype large. The chain carries TRBV7-2 and TRBJ2-1; 11 positions match TRBD1. J gave up 6 bases and V 1 base, and 5 bases lay outside the gene matches. This CDR3 comprises 16 residues. Germline V lookup: CDR1 SGHTA, CDR2 FQGNSA. The CDR3 protein is CASSLVSGQGANEQFF. CDR3 DNA: TGTGCCAGCAGCTTAGTCAGCGGACAGGGGGCCAATGAGCAGTTCTTC.

This clonotype was found a few times. A much larger clone lies one base from this, so it may be a read error. The chain combines TRBV6-1 with TRBJ2-1; either TRBD1 or TRBD2 may fit D (6 bases each). CDR1 MNHNS and CDR2 SASEGT come from the germline V gene. Trimming removed 7 bases at V and 10 bases at J, with 11 bases between. CDR3 size: 11 residues. CDR3 loop: CASTGAWEQFF. The CDR3, as DNA: TGTGCCAGCACGGGGGCGTGGGAGCAGTTCTTC.

This clonotype was seen repeatedly, ten times or more. The missing conserved phenylalanine or tryptophan at the end of this CDR3 makes a read error likely. The limits of the CDR3 on the DNA are not certain, so only TCRdb's listed CDR3 is given. This chain links TRBV12-3 or TRBV12-4 with TRBJ2-7; the D call in the table, TRBD2, was not verified against the DNA. Both ends counted, the CDR3 spans 17 residues. CDR3 residues: CASSFLQKSYYGYTFGS.

This clonotype was recorded many times. A much larger clone differs from this one at a single base, so this may be a read error. This chain connects TRBV12-3 or TRBV12-4 to TRBJ2-3; D is tentatively TRBD1 or TRBD2 (5 bases each). The CDR3 totals 14 residues. V was shortened by 1 base and J by 14 bases, with 19 bases between the two germline ends. In nucleotides, the CDR3 is TGTGCCAGCAGTTTAGGGGGGAACATCGGGGAGCTGTATTTT. Its translation is CASSLGGNIGELYF.

The V call is TRBV6-6, the J call TRBJ1-3; tentative D call: TRBD1 (6 bases). CDR1 is MNHNY, CDR2 SVGAGI, per germline (reference sequence). Deletions cut 2 bases from V and 3 bases from J, with 14 bases between. This CDR3 has 16 amino acids. The CDR3 bases are TGTGCCAGCAGTTACCCCCTAAAGGGGGGTGGAAACACCATATATTTT. Translation: CASSYPLKGGGNTIYF.

There are a few counts of this clonotype. With a much larger clone just one base away, this may be a read error. The chain employs TRBV5-8 and TRBJ2-1; possibly TRBD1 for D (6 bases). CDR3 length: 14 amino acids. Trimming left V 3 bases short and J 10 bases short, with 17 bases between. Germline assignment: CDR1 SGHTS and CDR2 YDEGEE. The CDR3 loop is CASSSDRNSYEQFF. As DNA, the CDR3 is TGTGCCAGCAGCTCAGACAGGAACTCCTACGAGCAGTTCTTC.

This clonotype was recorded at least ten times. The gene calls are TRBV5-6 and TRBJ2-5; 9 nucleotides match TRBD1. The J call could be wrong; TRBJ2-7 is a better fit for the DNA end. The CDR3 consists of 14 residues. The germline V gene has CDR1 SGHDT and CDR2 YYEEEE. CDR3 loop: CASSLDRGLGEQYF. DNA of the CDR3: TGTGCCAGCAGTCTGGACAGGGGTCTGGGCGAGCAGTACTTC.

This clonotype was seen a single time. V and J are TRBV7-6 and TRBJ2-4, with 11 bases identical to TRBD1. Near its end, the DNA agrees better with TRBJ2-7, so the J call may be wrong. The CDR3 runs 14 residues. The germline CDR1 and CDR2 sequences are SGHVS and FNYEAQ. The chain's CDR3 is CASSPGTGGYEQYF. DNA of the CDR3: TGTGCCAGCAGCCCCGGGACAGGGGGATACGAGCAGTACTTC.

Comments on this clonotype: Given the absence of the conserved phenylalanine or tryptophan at the CDR3 end, a read error is likely. It is unclear where the CDR3 begins or ends on the DNA, so no DNA is shown, and the CDR3 is as TCRdb lists it. The rearrangement uses TRBV7-6 and TRBJ2-7; the D segment call TRBD1 is taken from the table without a DNA check. Including both end residues, the CDR3 is 17 amino acids long. The germline CDR1 and CDR2 sequences are SGHVS and FNYEAQ. The CDR3 loop is CASSLGQGEGGGYTFGS.

This clonotype was seen at least ten times. V gene TRBV5-6 combines with J gene TRBJ1-2; D gene uncertain. The CDR3 has 15 residues. V lost 1 base and J 2 bases, leaving 12 bases between the germline ends. Germline V lookup: CDR1 SGHDT, CDR2 YYEEEE. The CDR3 here is CASSLFGSENYGYTF. CDR3 coding DNA: TGTGCCAGCAGCTTGTTTGGTTCAGAAAACTATGGCTACACCTTC.